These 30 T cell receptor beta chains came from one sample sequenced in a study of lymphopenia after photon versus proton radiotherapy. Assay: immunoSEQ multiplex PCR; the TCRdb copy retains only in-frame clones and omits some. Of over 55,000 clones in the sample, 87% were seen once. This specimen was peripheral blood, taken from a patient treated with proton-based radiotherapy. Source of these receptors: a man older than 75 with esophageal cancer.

As DNA, the CDR3 is TGTGCCAGCAGTGAAGTCGGGTTTGCACGTAGGCGTGAAGCTTTCTTT. Residues: CASSEVGFARRREAFF. V and J are TRBV2 and TRBJ1-1; D gene ambiguous. Germline-derived CDR1 and CDR2 are SNHLY and FYNNEI. CDR3 length: 16 residues. The V and J ends lost 1 base and 7 bases respectively, with 19 bases between them.

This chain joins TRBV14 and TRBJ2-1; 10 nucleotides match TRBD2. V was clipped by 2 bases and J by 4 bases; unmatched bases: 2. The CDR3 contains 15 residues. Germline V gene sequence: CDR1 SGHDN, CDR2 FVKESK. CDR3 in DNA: TGTGCCAGCAGCCAACTAGCGGGAGCATACAATGAGCAGTTCTTC. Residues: CASSQLAGAYNEQFF.

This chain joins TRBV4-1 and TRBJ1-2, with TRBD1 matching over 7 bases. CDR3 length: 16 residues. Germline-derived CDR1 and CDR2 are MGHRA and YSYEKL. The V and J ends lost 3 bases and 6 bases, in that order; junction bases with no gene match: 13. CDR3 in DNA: TGCGCCAGCAGCCAGTACACAGGGGCCCTGGGCCATGGCTACACCTTC. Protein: CASSQYTGALGHGYTF.

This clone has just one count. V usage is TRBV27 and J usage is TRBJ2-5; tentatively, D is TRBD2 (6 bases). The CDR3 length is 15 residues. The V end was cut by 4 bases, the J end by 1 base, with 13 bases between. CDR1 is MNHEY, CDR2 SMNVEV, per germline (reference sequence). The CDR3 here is CASSSGLTSQETQYF. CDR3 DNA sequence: TGTGCCAGCAGTTCGGGACTGACGAGCCAAGAGACCCAGTACTTC.

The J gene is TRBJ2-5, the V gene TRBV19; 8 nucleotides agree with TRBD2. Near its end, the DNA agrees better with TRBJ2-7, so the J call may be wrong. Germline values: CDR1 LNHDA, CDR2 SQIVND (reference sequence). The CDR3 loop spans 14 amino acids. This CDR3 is CASSTSGSSYEQYF. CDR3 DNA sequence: TGTGCCAGTAGTACGAGCGGGAGTTCCTACGAGCAGTACTTC.

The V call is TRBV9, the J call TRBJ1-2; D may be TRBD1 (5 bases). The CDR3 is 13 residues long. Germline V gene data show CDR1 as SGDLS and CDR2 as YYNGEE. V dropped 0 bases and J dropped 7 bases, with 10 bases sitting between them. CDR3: CASSVEGERGYTF. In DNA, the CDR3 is TGTGCCAGCAGCGTAGAAGGGGAACGTGGCTACACCTTC.

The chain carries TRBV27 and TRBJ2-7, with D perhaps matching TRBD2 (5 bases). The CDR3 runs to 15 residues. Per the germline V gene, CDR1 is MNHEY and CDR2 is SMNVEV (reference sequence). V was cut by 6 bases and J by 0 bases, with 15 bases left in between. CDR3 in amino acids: CASRFSGKSSYEQYF. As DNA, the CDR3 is TGTGCCAGCAGATTCTCCGGGAAAAGCTCCTACGAGCAGTACTTC.

CDR3 in DNA: TGTGCCTGGAGTATAGGGACTAGCGGCACAGATACGCAGTATTTT. This gives the protein CAWSIGTSGTDTQYF. This chain links TRBV30 with TRBJ2-3; 10 positions agree with TRBD2. This CDR3 has 15 residues. The trim removed 2 bases at V and 1 base at J, leaving 3 bases unmatched. Germline V lookup: CDR1 GTSNPN, CDR2 SVGIG (reference sequence).

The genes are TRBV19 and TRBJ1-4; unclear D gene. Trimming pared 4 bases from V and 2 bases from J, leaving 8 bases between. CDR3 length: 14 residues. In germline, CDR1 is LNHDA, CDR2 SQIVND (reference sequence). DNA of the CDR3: TGTGCCAGTAGTAGAGGGAGGACTAATGAAAAACTGTTTTTT. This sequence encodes CASSRGRTNEKLFF.

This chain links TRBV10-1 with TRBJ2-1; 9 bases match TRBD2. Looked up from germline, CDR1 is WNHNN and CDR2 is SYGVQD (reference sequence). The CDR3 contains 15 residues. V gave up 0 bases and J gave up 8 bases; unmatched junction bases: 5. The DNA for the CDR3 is TGCGCCAGCAGTGAGTCGGTAGCGGGGGTGGATGAGCAGTTCTTC. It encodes CASSESVAGVDEQFF.

DNA of the CDR3: TGTGCCAGCAGCTTAGTCCAAGGGGGCGAGCAGTACTTC. Protein product: CASSLVQGGEQYF. The gene calls are TRBV7-9 and TRBJ2-7; tentatively, D is TRBD1 (6 bases). The CDR3 is made up of 13 amino acids. CDR1 is SEHNR and CDR2 is FQNEAQ in the germline V gene (reference sequence). Trimming stripped 1 base from V and 6 bases from J, with 10 bases between.

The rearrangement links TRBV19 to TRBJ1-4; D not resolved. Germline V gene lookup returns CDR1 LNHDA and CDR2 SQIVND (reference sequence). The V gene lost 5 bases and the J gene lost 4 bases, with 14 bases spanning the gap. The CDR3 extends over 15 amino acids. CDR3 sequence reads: CASSGREALNEKLFF. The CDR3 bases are TGTGCCAGTAGTGGTAGGGAGGCGCTTAATGAAAAACTGTTTTTT.

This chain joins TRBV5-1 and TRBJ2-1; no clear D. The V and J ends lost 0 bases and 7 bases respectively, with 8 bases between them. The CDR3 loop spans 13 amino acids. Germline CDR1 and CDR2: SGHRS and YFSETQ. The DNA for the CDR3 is TGCGCCAGCAGCTTGGCCCATGTTAATGAGCAGTTCTTC. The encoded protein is CASSLAHVNEQFF.

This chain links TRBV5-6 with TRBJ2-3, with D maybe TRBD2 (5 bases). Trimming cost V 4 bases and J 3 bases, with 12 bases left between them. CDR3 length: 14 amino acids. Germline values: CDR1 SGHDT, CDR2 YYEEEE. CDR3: CASSRPRATDTQYF. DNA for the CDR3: TGTGCCAGCAGCCGACCGAGGGCGACAGATACGCAGTATTTT.

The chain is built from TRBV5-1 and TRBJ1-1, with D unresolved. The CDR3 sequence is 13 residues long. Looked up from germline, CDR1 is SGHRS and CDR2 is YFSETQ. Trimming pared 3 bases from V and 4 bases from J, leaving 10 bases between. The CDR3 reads CASSSELTTEAFF. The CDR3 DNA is TGCGCCAGCAGCTCCGAACTCACCACTGAAGCTTTCTTT.

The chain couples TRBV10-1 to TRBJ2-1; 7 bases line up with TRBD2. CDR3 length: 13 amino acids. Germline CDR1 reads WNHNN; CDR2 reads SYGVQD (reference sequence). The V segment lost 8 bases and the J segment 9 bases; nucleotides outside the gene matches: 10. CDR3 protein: CASAQSAGVEQFF. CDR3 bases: TGCGCCAGCGCCCAGAGTGCGGGGGTTGAGCAGTTCTTC.

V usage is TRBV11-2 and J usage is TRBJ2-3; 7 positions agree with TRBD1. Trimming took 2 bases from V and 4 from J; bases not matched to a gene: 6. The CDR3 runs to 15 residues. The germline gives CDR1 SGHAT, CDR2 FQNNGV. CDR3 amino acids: CASSLLEGASDTQYF. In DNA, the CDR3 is TGTGCCAGCAGCTTATTAGAGGGGGCGTCAGATACGCAGTATTTT.

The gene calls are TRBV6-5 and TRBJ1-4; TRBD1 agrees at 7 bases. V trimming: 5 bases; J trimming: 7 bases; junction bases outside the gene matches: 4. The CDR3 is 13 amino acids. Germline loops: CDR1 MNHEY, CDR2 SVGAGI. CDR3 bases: TGTGCCAGCAGTACCCGGGACAGTGAAAAACTGTTTTTT. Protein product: CASSTRDSEKLFF.

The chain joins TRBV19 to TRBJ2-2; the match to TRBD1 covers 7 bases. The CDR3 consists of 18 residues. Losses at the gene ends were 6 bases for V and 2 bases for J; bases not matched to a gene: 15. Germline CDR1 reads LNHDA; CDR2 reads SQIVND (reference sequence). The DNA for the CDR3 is TGTGCCAGTAGCGAAACGACAGGGATACCCGCAAACACCGGGGAGCTGTTTTTT. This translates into CASSETTGIPANTGELFF. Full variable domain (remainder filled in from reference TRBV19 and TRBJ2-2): DGGITQSPKYLFRKEGQNVTLSCEQNLNHDAMYWYRQDPGQGLRLIYYSQIVNDFQKGDIAEGYSVSREKKESFPLTVTSAQKNPTAFYLCASSETTGIPANTGELFFGEGSRLTVL.

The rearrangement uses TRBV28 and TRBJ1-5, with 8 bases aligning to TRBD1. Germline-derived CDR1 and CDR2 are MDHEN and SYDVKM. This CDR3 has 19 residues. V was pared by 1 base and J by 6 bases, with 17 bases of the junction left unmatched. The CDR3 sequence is CASSLFRRGPGYRPQPQHF. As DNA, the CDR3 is TGTGCCAGCAGTTTATTCCGCAGGGGGCCGGGATATCGGCCTCAGCCCCAGCATTTT.

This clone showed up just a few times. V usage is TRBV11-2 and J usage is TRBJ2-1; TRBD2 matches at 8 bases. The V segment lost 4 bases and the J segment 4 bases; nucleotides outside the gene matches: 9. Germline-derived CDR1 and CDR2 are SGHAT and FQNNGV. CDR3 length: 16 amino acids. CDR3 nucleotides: TGTGCCAGCAGCTCCTATAGCGGGAAGGCTTACAATGAGCAGTTCTTC. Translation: CASSSYSGKAYNEQFF.

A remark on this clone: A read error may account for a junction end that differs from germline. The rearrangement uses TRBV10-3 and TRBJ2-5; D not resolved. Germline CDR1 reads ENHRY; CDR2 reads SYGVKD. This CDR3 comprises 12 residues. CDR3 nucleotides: TGTGCCAGCAGTCAGTACCAAGAGACCCAGTACTTC. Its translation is CASSQYQETQYF.

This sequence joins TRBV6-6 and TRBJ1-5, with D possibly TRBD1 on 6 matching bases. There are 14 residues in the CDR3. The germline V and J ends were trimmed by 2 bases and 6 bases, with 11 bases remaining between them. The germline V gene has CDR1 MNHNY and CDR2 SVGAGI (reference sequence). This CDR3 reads CASSYGQGSQPQHF. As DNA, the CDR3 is TGTGCCAGCAGTTACGGGCAGGGGAGTCAGCCCCAGCATTTT.

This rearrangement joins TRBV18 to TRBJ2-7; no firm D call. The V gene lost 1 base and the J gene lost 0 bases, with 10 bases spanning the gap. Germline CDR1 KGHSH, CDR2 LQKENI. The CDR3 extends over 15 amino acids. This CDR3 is CASSPLSQSSYEQYF. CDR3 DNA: TGTGCCAGCTCACCACTTTCCCAGAGCTCCTACGAGCAGTACTTC.

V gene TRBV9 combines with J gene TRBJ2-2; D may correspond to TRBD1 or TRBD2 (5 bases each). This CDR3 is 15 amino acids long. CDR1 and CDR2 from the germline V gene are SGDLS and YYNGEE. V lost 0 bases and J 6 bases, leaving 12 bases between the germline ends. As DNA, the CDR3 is TGTGCCAGCAGCGTAGGTGAGGGGTACCCCGGGGAGCTGTTTTTT. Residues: CASSVGEGYPGELFF.

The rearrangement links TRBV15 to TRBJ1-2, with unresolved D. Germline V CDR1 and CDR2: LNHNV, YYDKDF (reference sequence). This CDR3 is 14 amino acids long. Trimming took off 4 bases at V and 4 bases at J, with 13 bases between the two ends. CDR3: CATSNPKGSYGYTF. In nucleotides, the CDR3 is TGTGCCACCAGCAACCCAAAGGGTAGCTATGGCTACACCTTC.

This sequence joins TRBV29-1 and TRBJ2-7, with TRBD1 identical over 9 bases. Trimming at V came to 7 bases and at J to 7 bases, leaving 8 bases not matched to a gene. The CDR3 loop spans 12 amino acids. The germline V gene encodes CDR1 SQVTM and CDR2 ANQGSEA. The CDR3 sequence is CSGGTGYEEQYF. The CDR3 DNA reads TGCAGCGGCGGGACAGGGTACGAGGAGCAGTACTTC.

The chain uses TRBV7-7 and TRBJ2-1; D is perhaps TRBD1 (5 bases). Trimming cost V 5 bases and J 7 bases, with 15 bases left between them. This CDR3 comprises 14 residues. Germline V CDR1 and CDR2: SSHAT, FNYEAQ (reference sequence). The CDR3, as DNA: TGTGCCAGCAGCCCGACTGGACAAGTTAATGAGCAGTTCTTC. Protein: CASSPTGQVNEQFF.

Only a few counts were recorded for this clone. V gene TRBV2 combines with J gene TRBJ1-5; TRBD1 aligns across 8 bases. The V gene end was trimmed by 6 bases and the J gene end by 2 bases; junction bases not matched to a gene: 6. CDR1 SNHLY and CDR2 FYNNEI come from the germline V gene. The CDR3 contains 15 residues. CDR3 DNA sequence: TGTGCCAGCAGCAACAGGGGGTCAGGCAATCAGCCCCAGCATTTT. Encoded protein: CASSNRGSGNQPQHF.

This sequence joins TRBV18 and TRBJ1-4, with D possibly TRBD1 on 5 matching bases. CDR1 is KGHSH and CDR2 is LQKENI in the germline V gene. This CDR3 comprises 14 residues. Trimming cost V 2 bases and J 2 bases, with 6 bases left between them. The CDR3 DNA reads TGTGCCAGCTCACCAGGGGGGACTAATGAAAAACTGTTTTTT. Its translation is CASSPGGTNEKLFF. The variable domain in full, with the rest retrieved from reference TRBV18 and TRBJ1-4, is NAGVMQNPRHLVRRRGQEARLRCSPMKGHSHVYWYRQLPEEGLKFMVYLQKENIIDESGMPKERFSAEFPKEGPSILRIQQVVRGDSAAYFCASSPGGTNEKLFFGSGTQLSVL.